The 22 T cell receptor beta chains in this list originate from one sample, sequenced in a study of cytomegalovirus exposure and HLA in healthy donors. Primers: 60 Vbeta forward and 13 Jbeta reverse. Repertoires were generated with immunoSEQ multiplex PCR, while TCRdb's copy carries only in-frame clones and drops some. This sample has 250,000 to 350,000 clones, with roughly two thirds found just once. The sequencing input was PBMCs. These receptors were obtained from a female donor in good health and CMV-seronegative.

The chain joins TRBV6-5 to TRBJ2-1; D is possibly TRBD2 (5 bases). V was cut by 0 bases and J by 5 bases, with 14 bases left in between. Germline V lookup: CDR1 MNHEY, CDR2 SVGAGI. This CDR3 is built from 16 residues. For the CDR3, the DNA is TGTGCCAGCAGTTACTCGAAGGCTAGCCCGGACAATGAGCAGTTCTTC. Amino acids: CASSYSKASPDNEQFF.

The chain is built from TRBV4-1 and TRBJ2-7; D is ambiguous. The CDR3 has 15 amino acids. Germline CDR1 reads MGHRA; CDR2 reads YSYEKL. Trimming took off 0 bases at V and 0 bases at J, with 9 bases between the two ends. This CDR3 is CASSQDVNYSYEQYF. The CDR3 nucleotides are TGCGCCAGCAGCCAAGACGTCAACTACTCCTACGAGCAGTACTTC.

About this clone: Compared with germline, one end of the junction differs, possibly owing to a read error. The V gene is TRBV5-4, the J gene TRBJ2-3, with 9 bases that match TRBD1. The CDR3 runs to 16 residues. Germline V gene data show CDR1 as SGHNT and CDR2 as YYREEE (reference sequence). CDR3 sequence: CTSSSDPPGTGDTQYF. The CDR3 DNA is TGTACCAGCAGCTCCGACCCCCCCGGGACAGGGGATACGCAGTATTTT.

The rearrangement links TRBV27 to TRBJ1-1; 10 bases are a match to TRBD1. This CDR3 contains 15 residues. The V segment lost 8 bases and the J segment 0 bases; nucleotides outside the gene matches: 6. Germline-derived CDR1 and CDR2 are MNHEY and SMNVEV (reference sequence). The CDR3: CASLGQGYMNTEAFF. The CDR3 region has the DNA TGTGCCAGCTTGGGACAGGGGTACATGAACACTGAAGCTTTCTTT.

This clone was seen more than once but under ten times. The genes are TRBV19 and TRBJ2-7; 11 nucleotides agree with TRBD2. This CDR3 spans 15 amino acids. After removal of 4 bases from V and 0 bases from J, the junction contained 2 bases not matched to a gene. The germline V gene has CDR1 LNHDA and CDR2 SQIVND (reference sequence). The CDR3 nucleotides read TGTGCCAGTAGTACACTAGCGGGAGCCTCCTACGAGCAGTACTTC. Protein product: CASSTLAGASYEQYF.

V is TRBV5-4 and J is TRBJ2-3; TRBD2 aligns across 14 bases. The V gene end was trimmed by 4 bases and the J gene end by 3 bases; junction bases not matched to a gene: 16. Germline CDR1 SGHNT, CDR2 YYREEE (reference sequence). This CDR3 region has 20 residues. The CDR3 nucleotides read TGTGCCAGCAGCCCCCCGGGACTAGCGGGAGATGACTTGAGGACAGATACGCAGTATTTT. It yields the protein CASSPPGLAGDDLRTDTQYF. Full variable domain (outside the CDR3, taken from reference TRBV5-4 and TRBJ2-3): ETGVTQSPTHLIKTRGQQVTLRCSSQSGHNTVSWYQQALGQGPQFIFQYYREEENGRGNFPPRFSGLQFPNYSSELNVNALELDDSALYLCASSPPGLAGDDLRTDTQYFGPGTRLTVL.

This chain connects TRBV2 to TRBJ2-1; 7 positions match TRBD2. Germline CDR1 reads SNHLY; CDR2 reads FYNNEI. After removal of 8 bases from V and 14 bases from J, the junction contained 9 bases not matched to a gene. The CDR3 is made up of 11 amino acids. The CDR3 nucleotides are TGTGCCAGCGGGAGGGACCTTGAAAAGTTCTTC. Encoded protein: CASGRDLEKFF.

The chain recombines TRBV5-1 with TRBJ2-7; 7 nucleotides match TRBD2. Per germline, CDR1 SGHRS and CDR2 YFSETQ. There are 15 residues in the CDR3. V lost 1 base and J lost 2; bases outside the gene matches: 6. Here the CDR3 DNA reads TGCGCCAGCAGCTTGACTAGCGAGTTTGCCTACGAGCAGTACTTC. Its translation is CASSLTSEFAYEQYF.

The V and J genes are TRBV7-2 and TRBJ1-5, with TRBD1 matching 9 bases. The CDR3 consists of 14 residues. The V gene end was trimmed by 5 bases and the J gene end by 7 bases; junction bases not matched to a gene: 6. Germline-derived CDR1 and CDR2 are SGHTA and FQGNSA. The CDR3 sequence is CASSPTGGQQPQHF. In nucleotides, the CDR3 is TGTGCCAGCAGCCCCACAGGGGGCCAACAGCCCCAGCATTTT. Combining the CDR3 with reference TRBV7-2 and TRBJ1-5 gives the whole variable domain GAGVSQSPSNKVTEKGKDVELRCDPISGHTALYWYRQSLGQGLEFLIYFQGNSAPDKSGLPSDRFSAERTGGSVSTLTIQRTQQEDSAVYLCASSPTGGQQPQHFGDGTRLSIL.

The chain employs TRBV6-1 and TRBJ2-1; 10 bases line up with TRBD2. Germline loops: CDR1 MNHNS, CDR2 SASEGT. The length of the CDR3 is 15 residues. Germline trimming cut 2 bases from V and 8 bases from J; bases unmatched to any gene: 6. The CDR3 DNA follows: TGTGCCAGCAGTGAAAGCGGGAGGGCCATCGATGAGCAGTTCTTC. It translates to CASSESGRAIDEQFF.

The V call is TRBV27, the J call TRBJ2-7; 9 bases are shared with TRBD2. There are 14 residues in the CDR3. CDR1 is MNHEY, CDR2 SMNVEV, per germline (reference sequence). The J segment lost 2 bases and the V segment lost 6 bases, leaving 5 bases of the junction unmatched. The CDR3 spells CASRTLAGPYEQYF. The CDR3 DNA reads as TGTGCCAGCAGGACCCTAGCGGGACCCTACGAGCAGTACTTC.

With regard to this clone: The sample holds other DNA sequences that translate to the same CDR3. The gene calls are TRBV13 and TRBJ1-1; D call uncertain. Deletions cut 1 base from V and 1 base from J, with 19 bases between. Germline values: CDR1 PRHDT, CDR2 FYEKMQ (reference sequence). The CDR3 has 18 amino acids. The CDR3 nucleotides are TGTGCCAGCAGCTTAGACTCTTGGGAGGGAGAGGCGAACACTGAAGCTTTCTTT. Amino acid sequence: CASSLDSWEGEANTEAFF. The full variable domain, with the rest looked up from reference TRBV13 and TRBJ1-1, is AAGVIQSPRHLIKEKRETATLKCYPIPRHDTVYWYQQGPGQDPQFLISFYEKMQSDKGSIPDRFSAQQFSDYHSELNMSSLELGDSALYFCASSLDSWEGEANTEAFFGQGTRLTVV.

This clone was seen more than once but under ten times. The chain couples TRBV27 to TRBJ1-6; 9 nucleotides agree with TRBD1. V lost 8 bases to trimming and J lost 9 bases; unmatched junction nucleotides: 8. Germline V gene lookup returns CDR1 MNHEY and CDR2 SMNVEV (reference sequence). The CDR3 is 14 residues long. The CDR3 coding sequence is TGTGCCAGCCAAACAGGGGGCAGTGGTTCACCCCTCCACTTT. Protein sequence: CASQTGGSGSPLHF.

This clone was seen only once. The chain joins TRBV7-9 to TRBJ1-1; D perhaps matches TRBD1 (5 bases). The CDR3 totals 15 residues. Between the trimmed V and J ends, which lost 2 bases and 6 bases, there was a span of 16 bases. Germline V CDR1 and CDR2: SEHNR, FQNEAQ (reference sequence). The CDR3 DNA is TGTGCCAGCAGCTTATTGCAGGGCGGCCTGGCTGAAGCTTTCTTT. It is translated as CASSLLQGGLAEAFF. The full variable domain, in which reference TRBV7-9 and TRBJ1-1 provide the parts outside the CDR3, is DTGVSQNPRHKITKRGQNVTFRCDPISEHNRLYWYRQTLGQGPEFLTYFQNEAQLEKSRLLSDRFSAERPKGSFSTLEIQRTEQGDSAMYLCASSLLQGGLAEAFFGQGTRLTVV.

V gene TRBV19 combines with J gene TRBJ1-2; 8 bases match TRBD1. Germline CDR1 reads LNHDA; CDR2 reads SQIVND (reference sequence). The CDR3 contains 16 residues. Unmatched junction bases numbered 8, after V lost 3 bases and J lost 2 bases. The CDR3 DNA sequence: TGTGCCAGTAGTATCGTGGCAGGGGGCGCGAACTATGGCTACACCTTC. This sequence encodes CASSIVAGGANYGYTF.

The V gene is TRBV7-8, the J gene TRBJ1-1; possibly TRBD1 for D (6 bases). Trimming stripped 6 bases from V and 4 bases from J, with 12 bases between. The CDR3 spans 13 residues. Germline loops: CDR1 SGHVS, CDR2 FQNEAQ. CDR3 loop: CASRPRGGTEAFF. The CDR3 DNA sequence: TGTGCCAGCAGGCCAAGGGGGGGCACTGAAGCTTTCTTT.

This chain uses TRBV5-5 with TRBJ2-7; 9 bases are a match to TRBD2. After removal of 3 bases from V and 6 bases from J, the junction contained 16 bases not matched to a gene. Germline V gives CDR1 SGHKS, CDR2 YYEKEE (reference sequence). The CDR3 extends over 17 amino acids. The CDR3 coding sequence is TGTGCCAGCAGCTGGGGTAAGGGTAGCGGGAGTTCCCTCGAGCAGTACTTC. Translation gives CASSWGKGSGSSLEQYF.

The chain uses TRBV27 and TRBJ2-7; TRBD2 aligns across 13 bases. In germline, CDR1 is MNHEY, CDR2 SMNVEV (reference sequence). Losses at the gene ends were 4 bases for V and 7 bases for J; bases not matched to a gene: 4. The CDR3 extends over 14 amino acids. The CDR3 protein is CASSSTSGRPEQYF. In DNA, the CDR3 is TGTGCCAGCAGTTCGACTAGCGGGAGGCCTGAGCAGTACTTC.

This clone occurred a few times. V and J are TRBV7-9 and TRBJ1-4; the D gene is possibly TRBD1 (6 bases). V gave up 0 bases and J gave up 5 bases, with 10 bases separating them. CDR3 length: 15 amino acids. CDR1 SEHNR and CDR2 FQNEAQ come from the germline V gene (reference sequence). In nucleotides, the CDR3 is TGTGCCAGCAGCTTAGCGGCAGGGGAGAATGAAAAACTGTTTTTT. Its protein is CASSLAAGENEKLFF.

The rearrangement links TRBV5-5 to TRBJ1-2; 7 nucleotides agree with TRBD1. The trim removed 4 bases at V and 5 bases at J, leaving 8 bases unmatched. The CDR3 covers 14 residues. Germline CDR1 SGHKS, CDR2 YYEKEE (reference sequence). CDR3 in DNA: TGTGCCAGCAGCCACGGGGACAGATCATATGGCTACACCTTC. Protein product: CASSHGDRSYGYTF.

The chain is built from TRBV6-1 and TRBJ2-5, with D possibly being TRBD1 (5 bases). The CDR3 is 15 residues long. Germline CDR1 MNHNS, CDR2 SASEGT. Deletions cut 6 bases from V and 7 bases from J, with 21 bases between. The CDR3 bases are TGTGCCAGCAGAACAGGAAGACAGCAGGGCCGGACCCAGTACTTC. Translating gives CASRTGRQQGRTQYF.

The genes are TRBV7-9 and TRBJ2-7; 14 positions agree with TRBD2. Trimming removed 5 bases from V and 11 bases from J; junction bases left unmatched: 11. This CDR3 has 15 amino acids. CDR1 SEHNR and CDR2 FQNEAQ come from the germline V gene (reference sequence). In nucleotides, the CDR3 is TGTGCCAGCAGCCGCGGGACTAGCGGGAGAACGAGGGAGTACTTC. This encodes CASSRGTSGRTREYF.